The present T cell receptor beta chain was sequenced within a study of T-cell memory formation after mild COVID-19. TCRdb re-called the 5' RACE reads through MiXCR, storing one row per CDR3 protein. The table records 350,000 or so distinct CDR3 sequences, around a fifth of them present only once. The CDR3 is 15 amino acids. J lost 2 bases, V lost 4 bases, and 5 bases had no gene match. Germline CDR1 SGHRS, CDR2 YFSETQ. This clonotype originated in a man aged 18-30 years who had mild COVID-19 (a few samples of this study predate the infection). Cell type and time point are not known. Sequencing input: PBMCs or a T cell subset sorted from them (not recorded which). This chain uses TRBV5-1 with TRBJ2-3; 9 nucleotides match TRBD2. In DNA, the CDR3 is TGCGCCAGCAGCCGGGGACTAGCTCCCACAGATACGCAGTATTTT. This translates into CASSRGLAPTDTQYF.